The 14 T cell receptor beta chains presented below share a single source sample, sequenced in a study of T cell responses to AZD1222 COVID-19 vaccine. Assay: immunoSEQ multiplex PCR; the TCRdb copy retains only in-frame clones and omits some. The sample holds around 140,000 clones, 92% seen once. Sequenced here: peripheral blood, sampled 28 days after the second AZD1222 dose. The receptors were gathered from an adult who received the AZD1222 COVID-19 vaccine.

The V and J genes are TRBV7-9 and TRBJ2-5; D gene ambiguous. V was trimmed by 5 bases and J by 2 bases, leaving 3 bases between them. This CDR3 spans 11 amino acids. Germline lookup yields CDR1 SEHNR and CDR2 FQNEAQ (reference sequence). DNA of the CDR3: TGTGCCAGCAGCCCTCAAGAGACCCAGTACTTC. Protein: CASSPQETQYF.

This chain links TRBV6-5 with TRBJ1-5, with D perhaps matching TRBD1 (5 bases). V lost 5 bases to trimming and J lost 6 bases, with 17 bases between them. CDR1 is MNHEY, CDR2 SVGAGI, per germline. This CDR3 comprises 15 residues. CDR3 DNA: TGTGCCAGCAGTCCCATTTTCGGGGGGGGTCAGCCCCAGCATTTT. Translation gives CASSPIFGGGQPQHF.

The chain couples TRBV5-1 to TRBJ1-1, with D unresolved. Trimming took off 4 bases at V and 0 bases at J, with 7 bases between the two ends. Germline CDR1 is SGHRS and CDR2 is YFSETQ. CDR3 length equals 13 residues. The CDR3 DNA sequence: TGCGCCAGCAGCCTCGACTTGAACACTGAAGCTTTCTTT. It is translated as CASSLDLNTEAFF. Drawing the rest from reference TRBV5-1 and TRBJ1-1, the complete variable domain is KAGVTQTPRYLIKTRGQQVTLSCSPISGHRSVSWYQQTPGQGLQFLFEYFSETQRNKGNFPGRFSGRQFSNSRSEMNVSTLELGDSALYLCASSLDLNTEAFFGQGTRLTVV.

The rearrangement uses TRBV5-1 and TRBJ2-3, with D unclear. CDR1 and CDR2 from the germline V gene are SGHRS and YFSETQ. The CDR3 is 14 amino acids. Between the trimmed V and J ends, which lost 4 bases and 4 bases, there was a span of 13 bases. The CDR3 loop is CASSPWNGADTQYF. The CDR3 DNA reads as TGCGCCAGCAGCCCTTGGAATGGCGCAGATACGCAGTATTTT.

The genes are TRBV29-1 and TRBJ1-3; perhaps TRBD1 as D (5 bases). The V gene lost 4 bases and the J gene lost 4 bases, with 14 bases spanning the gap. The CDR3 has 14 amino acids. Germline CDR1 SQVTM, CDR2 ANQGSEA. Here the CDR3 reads CSVVGGDLGNTIYF. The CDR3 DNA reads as TGCAGCGTTGTGGGGGGGGACCTCGGAAACACCATATATTTT.

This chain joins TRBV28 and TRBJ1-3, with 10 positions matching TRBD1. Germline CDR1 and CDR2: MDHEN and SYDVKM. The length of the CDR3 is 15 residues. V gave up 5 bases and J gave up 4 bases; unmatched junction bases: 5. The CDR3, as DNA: TGTGCCAGCAGTGCTGGGACAGGGGTGGGAAACACCATATATTTT. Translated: CASSAGTGVGNTIYF.

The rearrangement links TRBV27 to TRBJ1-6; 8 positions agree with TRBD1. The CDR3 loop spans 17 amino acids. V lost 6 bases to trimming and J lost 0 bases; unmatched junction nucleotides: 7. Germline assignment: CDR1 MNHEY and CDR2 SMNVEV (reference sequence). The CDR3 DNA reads TGTGCCAGCAGACGACAGGGGCCGAGCTCCTATAATTCACCCCTCCACTTT. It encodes CASRRQGPSSYNSPLHF.

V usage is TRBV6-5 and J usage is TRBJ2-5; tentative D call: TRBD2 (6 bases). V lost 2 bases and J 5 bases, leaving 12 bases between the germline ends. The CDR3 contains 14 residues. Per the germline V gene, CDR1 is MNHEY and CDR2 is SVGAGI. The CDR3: CASSYGGSRETQYF. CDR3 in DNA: TGTGCCAGCAGTTACGGAGGGTCGAGGGAGACCCAGTACTTC.

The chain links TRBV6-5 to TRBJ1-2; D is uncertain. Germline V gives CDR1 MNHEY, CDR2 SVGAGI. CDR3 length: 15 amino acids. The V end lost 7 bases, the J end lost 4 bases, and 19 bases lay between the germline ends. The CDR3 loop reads CASTPAGSSRYGYTF. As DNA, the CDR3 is TGTGCCAGCACCCCGGCGGGGAGTTCTCGCTATGGCTACACCTTC.

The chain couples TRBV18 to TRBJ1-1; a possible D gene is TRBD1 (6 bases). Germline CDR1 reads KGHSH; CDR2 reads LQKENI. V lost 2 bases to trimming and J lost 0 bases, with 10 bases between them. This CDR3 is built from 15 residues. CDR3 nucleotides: TGTGCCAGCTCACCAATTGGGGGCTTGAACACTGAAGCTTTCTTT. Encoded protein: CASSPIGGLNTEAFF.

CDR3 nucleotides: TGTGCCAGTAGTACGCGGGCTAGCGGGAGGGTAGATACGCAGTATTTT. This encodes CASSTRASGRVDTQYF. This chain connects TRBV19 to TRBJ2-3; the match to TRBD2 covers 12 bases. There are 16 residues in the CDR3. The germline V gene encodes CDR1 LNHDA and CDR2 SQIVND (reference sequence). V lost 4 bases, J lost 5 bases, and 7 bases stayed unmatched. Full variable domain (rest looked up from reference TRBV19 and TRBJ2-3): DGGITQSPKYLFRKEGQNVTLSCEQNLNHDAMYWYRQDPGQGLRLIYYSQIVNDFQKGDIAEGYSVSREKKESFPLTVTSAQKNPTAFYLCASSTRASGRVDTQYFGPGTRLTVL.

The CDR3 DNA sequence: TGTGCCAGTAGTTTTAGCGGCACTGAAGCTTTCTTT. Amino acids: CASSFSGTEAFF. The V gene is TRBV19, the J gene TRBJ1-1; no clear D gene. This CDR3 region has 12 residues. The V gene's germline CDR1 is LNHDA and CDR2 SQIVND (reference sequence). Trimming shortened V by 5 bases and J by 4 bases, and 8 bases separated the two germline ends. Full variable domain (remainder filled in from reference TRBV19 and TRBJ1-1): DGGITQSPKYLFRKEGQNVTLSCEQNLNHDAMYWYRQDPGQGLRLIYYSQIVNDFQKGDIAEGYSVSREKKESFPLTVTSAQKNPTAFYLCASSFSGTEAFFGQGTRLTVV.

Here the CDR3 reads CASSNSDRGGYGGYTF. CDR3 DNA: TGTGCCAGCAGCAATTCGGACAGGGGAGGCTATGGGGGCTACACCTTC. This chain joins TRBV13 and TRBJ1-2; 9 bases match TRBD1. The CDR3 loop spans 16 amino acids. Looked up from germline, CDR1 is PRHDT and CDR2 is FYEKMQ (reference sequence). With 5 bases clipped from V and 8 bases from J, the junction kept 15 bases outside the gene matches.

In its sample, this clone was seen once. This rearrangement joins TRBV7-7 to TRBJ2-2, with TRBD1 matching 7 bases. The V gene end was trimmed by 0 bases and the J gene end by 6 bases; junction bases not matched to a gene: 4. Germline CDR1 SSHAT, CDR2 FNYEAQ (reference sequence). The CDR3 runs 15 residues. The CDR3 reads CASSLAQGMAGELFF. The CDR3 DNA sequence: TGTGCCAGCAGCTTAGCACAGGGGATGGCCGGGGAGCTGTTTTTT.